Listed below are T cell receptor beta chains from one sample, sequenced in a study of T cell responses to AZD1222 COVID-19 vaccine. Assay used: immunoSEQ multiplex PCR; TCRdb lists only in-frame clones, some missing. The repertoire includes about 110,000 clones, 70% to 90% of them detected once, and about 7% sits in the top ten. Sample: peripheral blood, taken on day 0 of AZD1222 vaccination. The receptor source for this set is an adult in good health. CDR3s include the opening cysteine and the closing phenylalanine or tryptophan. Fields, in order: V gene, D gene, clone size, J gene, CDR3 protein, CDR3 DNA. The D gene is left open where the match is weak. Where a row states a size, it is once, few, many or the class of an expanded clone; other rows omit it.

V: TRBV27; D: NA; size: NA; J: TRBJ2-4; CDR3: CASTPVATTLAKNIQYF; DNA: TGTGCCAGCACTCCGGTGGCGACAACCTTAGCCAAAAACATTCAGTACTTC
V: TRBV23-1; D: TRBD1; size: NA; J: TRBJ1-5; CDR3: CALSLRTERTVQGCSTPQHF; DNA: TGCGCCCTTTCCCTTAGGACAGAACGAACCGTACAGGGGTGTTCAACACCCCAGCATTTT
V: TRBV9; D: TRBD2; size: NA; J: TRBJ2-2; CDR3: CASSALAGVDGELFF; DNA: TGTGCCAGCAGCGCACTAGCGGGAGTGGACGGGGAGCTGTTTTTT
V: TRBV28; D: TRBD1; size: NA; J: TRBJ1-1; CDR3: CASRTTGGGNTEAFF; DNA: TGTGCCAGCAGGACGACAGGGGGGGGGAACACTGAAGCTTTCTTT
V: TRBV18; D: TRBD2; size: NA; J: TRBJ2-7; CDR3: CASSPQGGITTYEQYF; DNA: TGTGCCAGCTCACCACAGGGAGGGATCACCACCTACGAGCAGTACTTC
V: TRBV14; D: TRBD2; size: NA; J: TRBJ2-7; CDR3: CASSQVAGHSYEQYF; DNA: TGTGCCAGCAGCCAAGTAGCGGGCCACTCCTACGAGCAGTACTTC
V: TRBV2; D: TRBD1; size: NA; J: TRBJ2-5; CDR3: CASKGAGETQYF; DNA: TGTGCCAGCAAGGGGGCGGGAGAGACCCAGTACTTC
V: TRBV19; D: NA; size: NA; J: TRBJ1-4; CDR3: CASSIPSLELFF; DNA: TGTGCCAGTAGTATCCCGAGTCTTGAACTGTTTTTT
V: TRBV28; D: TRBD1; size: NA; J: TRBJ2-3; CDR3: CASQQDPTGVTDTQYF; DNA: TGTGCCAGCCAACAAGACCCTACAGGGGTCACAGATACGCAGTATTTT
V: TRBV27; D: TRBD1; size: NA; J: TRBJ1-4; CDR3: CASSQGQGVPNEKLFF; DNA: TGTGCCAGCAGCCAAGGGCAGGGGGTCCCGAATGAAAAACTGTTTTTT
V: TRBV5-4; D: TRBD2; size: few; J: TRBJ2-7; CDR3: CASSPGTSGRSGEQYF; DNA: TGTGCCAGCAGCCCAGGGACTAGCGGGAGGTCTGGGGAGCAGTACTTC
V: TRBV5-1; D: NA; size: NA; J: TRBJ2-3; CDR3: CASSLFTTNTDTQYF; DNA: TGCGCCAGCAGCCTTTTTACGACAAACACAGATACGCAGTATTTT
V: TRBV6-4; D: NA; size: once; J: TRBJ2-1; CDR3: CASSEGSLQFF; DNA: TGTGCCAGCAGTGAAGGGTCTCTGCAGTTCTTC
V: TRBV18; D: NA; size: NA; J: TRBJ1-1; CDR3: CATTAIPAAEAFF; DNA: TGTGCCACGACCGCTATTCCGGCGGCTGAAGCTTTCTTT
V: TRBV4-2; D: TRBD1; size: once; J: TRBJ1-5; CDR3: CASSQNSGQSNQPQHF; DNA: TGTGCCAGCAGCCAGAACTCGGGACAGAGTAATCAGCCCCAGCATTTT
V: TRBV2; D: NA; size: few; J: TRBJ1-6; CDR3: CASSDQGGEYSPLHF; DNA: TGTGCCAGCAGTGACCAGGGTGGGGAGTATTCACCCCTCCACTTT
V: TRBV7-2; D: NA; size: NA; J: TRBJ2-6; CDR3: CASSPDHSGANVLTF; DNA: TGTGCCAGCAGTCCAGACCACTCTGGGGCCAACGTCCTGACTTTC
V: TRBV3-1/TRBV3-2; D: TRBD2; size: NA; J: TRBJ2-7; CDR3: CASSQDGTSGRAPLSEQYF; DNA: TGTGCCAGCAGCCAAGATGGGACTAGCGGGAGGGCCCCCCTATCGGAGCAGTACTTC